What follows describes a single T cell receptor (beta chain). Its specificity is unknown. 60 Vbeta and 13 Jbeta primers were used in PCR. Per the authors' pipeline: The count from a later analysis was 79 million or so unique TCR beta chains, some 12 million of them shared. The repertoire was sequenced with immunoSEQ multiplex PCR; TCRdb's copy has only in-frame clones and lacks some. The V and J calls and clone size are taken from that table; D and trimming were inferred from the DNA. The sample contains under 200,000 clones, around 77% of which appear only once. The V gene end was trimmed by 4 bases and the J gene end by 6 bases; junction bases not matched to a gene: 9. The CDR3 contains 15 residues. The V gene's germline CDR1 is SGHNT and CDR2 YYREEE (reference sequence). These data come from a study of cytomegalovirus exposure and HLA in healthy donors. Study-level information: An early data release held tens of millions of unique TCRs from HLA-typed donors. Study results and limitations: Per a later analysis, HLA-associated TCR beta chains showed more clonal expansion than other, equally common TCR beta chains. A few of the chains that were CMV-associated were confirmed in vitro to be specific for CMV antigens.

The sequenced sample consisted of PBMCs. The gene calls are TRBV5-4 and TRBJ2-7, with 11 bases matching TRBD2. This receptor was identified in a man aged 60 to 69 in good health and CMV-seronegative. The CDR3 loop is CASSLGLAGSGEQYF. The CDR3 region has the DNA TGTGCCAGCAGCCTTGGACTAGCGGGCTCAGGCGAGCAGTACTTC.